The source of this T cell receptor (beta chain) is a study of blood T cell repertoires in COVID-19. Study-wide background: Both acute and convalescent COVID-19 samples were obtained from the United States, Italy and Spain. From T cells, B-cell-depleted T cells, or PBMCs came the material, which was cDNA or gDNA.

This CDR3 is 13 amino acids long. The germline V and J ends were trimmed by 2 bases and 5 bases, with 12 bases remaining between them. CDR1 is SQVTM, CDR2 ANQGSEA, per germline. Seattle participants joined during active infection and were tracked over time. Method: immunoSEQ multiplex PCR; TCRdb's copy keeps in-frame clones and lacks some. This table holds some 90,000 clones, 70% to 90% found once. The specimen was peripheral blood. This clonotype originated in a man aged 50 or older with COVID-19, enrolled during active disease. This sequence joins TRBV29-1 and TRBJ1-2; a weak D match, TRBD1 (6 bases). CDR3 protein: CSVEPTGGYGYTF. In nucleotides, the CDR3 is TGCAGCGTTGAACCGACAGGCGGGTATGGCTACACCTTC.